Listed here are 3 T cell receptor beta chains from one sample, sequenced in a study of tumor-infiltrating lymphocytes in primary liver carcinoma. Making TCR beta cDNA involved approximately 530 ng total RNA and a constant-region primer. Investigators got TCR beta libraries out of three nested multiplex PCR rounds, done with slightly modified ARM-PCR. Running around 9 cycles apiece, the first two PCR rounds relied on TRBV1-TRBV30 forward primers together with a C-beta reverse primer. MiXCR, applied by TCRdb to the multiplex PCR reads, yields one record per CDR3 protein. The sample contains some 180,000 distinct CDR3 sequences, less than 65% of which appear only once. In addition to blood RNA drawn from unsorted whole blood, germline DNA was extracted. The sample consisted of peripheral blood. These receptors were collected from a man aged 35 to 55 with primary liver carcinoma and hepatitis B virus infection.

Comments on this clonotype: This could be a read error, since a much larger clone is one nucleotide away. The gene calls are TRBV11-2 and TRBJ2-7; D possibly corresponds to TRBD2 (6 bases). Germline CDR1 is SGHAT and CDR2 is FQNNGV. This CDR3 comprises 14 residues. CDR3 amino acids: CTSSLYLANYEQYF. The CDR3 coding sequence is TGTACCAGCAGCTTATACCTAGCGAACTACGAGCAGTACTTC.

A remark on this clonotype: Germline and junction disagree at one end, which may indicate a read error. The CDR3 bases are TGTGCCAGCAGCTTAGCGGAACATCAGCCCCGGCATTTT. It translates to CASSLAEHQPRHF. The chain recombines TRBV11-1 with TRBJ1-5; no clear D. The CDR3 consists of 13 residues. Germline lookup yields CDR1 SGHAT and CDR2 FQDESV (reference sequence).

This clonotype was seen only a few times. A much more abundant neighbour one base away suggests this may be a read error. Because the CDR3 is missing its conserved closing phenylalanine or tryptophan, this is likely a read error. The V gene is TRBV11-2, the J gene TRBJ2-2; D unclear. Germline CDR1 reads SGHAT; CDR2 reads FQNNGV. V lost 1 base and J lost 4, with 13 bases in between. The CDR3 sequence is 16 residues long. As DNA, the CDR3 is TGTGCCAGCAGCTTAGTCCCTATGCTGGGCACCGGGGAGCTGTTTTTG. It yields the protein CASSLVPMLGTGELFL.